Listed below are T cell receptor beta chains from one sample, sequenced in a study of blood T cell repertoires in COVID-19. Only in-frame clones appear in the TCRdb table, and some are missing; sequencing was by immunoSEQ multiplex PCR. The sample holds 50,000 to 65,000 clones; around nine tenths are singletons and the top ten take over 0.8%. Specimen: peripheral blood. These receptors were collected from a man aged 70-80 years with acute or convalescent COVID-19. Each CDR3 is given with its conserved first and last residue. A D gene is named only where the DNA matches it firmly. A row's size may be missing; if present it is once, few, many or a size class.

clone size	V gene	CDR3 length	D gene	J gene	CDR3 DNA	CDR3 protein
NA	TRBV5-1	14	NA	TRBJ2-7	TGCGCCAGCAGCTTGGGACCGCGGGGATACGAGCAGTACTTC	CASSLGPRGYEQYF
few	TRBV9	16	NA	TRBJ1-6	TGTGCCAGCAGCGTAGGTCCGGGTACCGATAATTCACCCCTCCACTTT	CASSVGPGTDNSPLHF
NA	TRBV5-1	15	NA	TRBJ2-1	TGCGCCAGCAGTCCGCCGGGAAAAAGCGGCGATGAGCAGTTCTTC	CASSPPGKSGDEQFF
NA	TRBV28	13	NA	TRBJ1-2	TGTGCCAGCAGTTGGGCGAGTAACTATGGCTACACCTTC	CASSWASNYGYTF
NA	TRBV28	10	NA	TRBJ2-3	TGTGCCAGCGTAGCAGATACGCAGTATTTT	CASVADTQYF
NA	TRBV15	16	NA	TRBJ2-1	TGTGCCACCAGCAGAGCGTTCGCGGTCTCCTACAATGAGCAGTTCTTC	CATSRAFAVSYNEQFF
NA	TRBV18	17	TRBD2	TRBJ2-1	TGTGCCAGCTCCCCCCCGGGACTAGCAACGTCCTACAATGAGCAGTTCTTC	CASSPPGLATSYNEQFF
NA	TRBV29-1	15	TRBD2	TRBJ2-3	TGCAGCGTTGGTAGCGGGTCGTCCAGCACAGATACGCAGTATTTT	CSVGSGSSSTDTQYF
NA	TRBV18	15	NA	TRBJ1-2	TGTGCCAGCTCACCCCTGATAGACACTAACTATGGCTACACCTTC	CASSPLIDTNYGYTF
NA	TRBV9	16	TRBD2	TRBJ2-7	TGTGCCAGCAGCGTGGGACCGGGACTAGATTTCTACGAGCAGTACTTC	CASSVGPGLDFYEQYF
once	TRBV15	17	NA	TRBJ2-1	TGTGCCACCAGCAGAGATCCGGCGGGATCTTTCTACAATGAGCAGTTCTTC	CATSRDPAGSFYNEQFF
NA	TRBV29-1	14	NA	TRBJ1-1	TGCAGCGTTGGCTCCCAAGGGGGAACCGGTGAAGCTTTCTTT	CSVGSQGGTGEAFF
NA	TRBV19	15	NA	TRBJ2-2	TGTGCCAGTTTCCCGACAGGCCTAAACACCGGGGAGCTGTTTTTT	CASFPTGLNTGELFF
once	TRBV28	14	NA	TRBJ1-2	TGTGCCAGCAGTTTACAATCAGGAACAGGAGGCTACACCTTC	CASSLQSGTGGYTF
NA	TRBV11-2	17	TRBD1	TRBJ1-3	TGTGCCAGCAGCTTAGCAGGCGGGACAGGGGCCGGAAACACCATATATTTT	CASSLAGGTGAGNTIYF
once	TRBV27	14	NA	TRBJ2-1	TGTGCCAGCCATCCGCGTCAGGGGTACAATGAGCAGTTCTTC	CASHPRQGYNEQFF
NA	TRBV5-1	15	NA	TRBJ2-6	TGCGCCAGCAGGGCACGAGGGACTGGGGCCAACGTCCTGACTTTC	CASRARGTGANVLTF
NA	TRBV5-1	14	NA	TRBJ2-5	TGCGCCAGCAGCACGGACAGCCCGGGGGAGACCCAGTACTTC	CASSTDSPGETQYF
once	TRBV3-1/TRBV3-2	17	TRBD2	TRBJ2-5	TGTGCCAGCAGCCAAGACCAGTCGGGACTACCCCAAGAGACCCAGTACTTC	CASSQDQSGLPQETQYF
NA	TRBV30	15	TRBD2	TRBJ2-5	TGTGCCTGGAGTGTGGGCGGGGGAATTTCAGGGACCCAGTACTTC	CAWSVGGGISGTQYF
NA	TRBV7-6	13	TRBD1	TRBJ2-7	TGTGCCAGCACATATGAGGGGGCGGGTGAGCAGTACTTC	CASTYEGAGEQYF
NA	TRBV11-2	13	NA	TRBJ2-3	TGTGCCAGCAGCTTATTTCTAGGGGGTCCGCAGTATTTT	CASSLFLGGPQYF
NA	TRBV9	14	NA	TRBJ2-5	TGTGCCAGCAGCAAAGCTGGAGGGTCCGGGACCCAGTACTTC	CASSKAGGSGTQYF
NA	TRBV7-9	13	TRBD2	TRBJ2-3	TGTGCCAGTACTAGCGGAAGCACAGATACGCAGTATTTT	CASTSGSTDTQYF
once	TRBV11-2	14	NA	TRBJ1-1	TGTGCCAGCAGCTTAGGGCAGGGGAGCACTGAAGCTTTCTTT	CASSLGQGSTEAFF
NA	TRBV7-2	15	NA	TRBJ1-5	TGTGCCAGCAGCCCCCAGGTGGATAGCAATCAGCCCCAGCATTTT	CASSPQVDSNQPQHF